The 17 T cell receptor beta chains reported below all come from one sample, sequenced in a study of blood T cell repertoires in COVID-19. The table came from immunoSEQ multiplex PCR; TCRdb's copy has only in-frame clones and leaves some out. This sample carries approximately 140,000 clones, 80% to 90% of them seen once, and the ten largest clones take 2.5% to 4%. The sample taken for sequencing was peripheral blood. The source is a man in his 70s with acute or convalescent COVID-19.

This clone was seen more than once but under ten times. The chain joins TRBV3-1 (or the pseudogene TRBV3-2) to TRBJ2-3; 10 bases are a match to TRBD2. Germline CDR1 LGHDT, CDR2 YNNKEL (reference sequence). Trimming removed 7 bases from V and 6 bases from J; junction bases left unmatched: 10. CDR3 length: 15 residues. CDR3: CASTPLAGVLDTQYF. The CDR3 DNA reads as TGTGCCAGCACTCCCCTAGCGGGAGTTCTTGATACGCAGTATTTT.

The rearrangement joins TRBV27 to TRBJ2-1; the match to TRBD2 covers 9 bases. The CDR3 runs to 13 residues. Germline loops: CDR1 MNHEY, CDR2 SMNVEV (reference sequence). V was pared by 8 bases and J by 7 bases, with 6 bases of the junction left unmatched. The CDR3: CASAGLAENEQFF. Here the CDR3 DNA reads TGTGCCAGCGCGGGACTAGCCGAAAATGAGCAGTTCTTC.

About this clone itself: With only one base between it and a far larger clone, this is likely a read error. This chain joins TRBV11-3 and TRBJ2-2; TRBD1 agrees at 11 bases. After removal of 3 bases from V and 3 bases from J, the junction contained 0 bases not matched to a gene. From germline, CDR1 is SGHNT and CDR2 YENEEA. This CDR3 comprises 15 residues. CDR3 residues: CASSLGQGDTGELFF. The CDR3 DNA sequence: TGTGCCAGCAGCTTGGGACAGGGGGACACCGGGGAGCTGTTTTTT. The full variable domain, completed using reference TRBV11-3 and TRBJ2-2, is EAGVVQSPRYKIIEKKQPVAFWCNPISGHNTLYWYLQNLGQGPELLIRYENEEAVDDSQLPKDRFSAERLKGVDSTLKIQPAELGDSAVYLCASSLGQGDTGELFFGEGSRLTVL.

The J gene is TRBJ2-2, the V gene TRBV27; TRBD2 aligns across 9 bases. V trimming: 2 bases; J trimming: 4 bases; junction bases outside the gene matches: 14. The CDR3 extends over 19 amino acids. CDR1 and CDR2 (germline): MNHEY, SMNVEV (reference sequence). CDR3 protein: CASSLNPLAGISGTGELFF. CDR3 DNA sequence: TGTGCCAGCAGTTTAAACCCCCTAGCGGGGATTAGTGGCACCGGGGAGCTGTTTTTT.

V gene TRBV11-2 combines with J gene TRBJ2-1, with 10 bases lining up with TRBD2. The germline gives CDR1 SGHAT, CDR2 FQNNGV. This CDR3 has 21 residues. J gave up 4 bases and V 6 bases, and 24 bases lay outside the gene matches. The CDR3 DNA is TGTGCCAGCAGTTTCACTGGGCTAGCGGGAGTAGGGGGGGCAGGATACAATGAGCAGTTCTTC. Translating it yields CASSFTGLAGVGGAGYNEQFF. Looking up the rest from reference TRBV11-2 and TRBJ2-1 gives the full variable domain: EAGVAQSPRYKIIEKRQSVAFWCNPISGHATLYWYQQILGQGPKLLIQFQNNGVVDDSQLPKDRFSAERLKGVDSTLKIQPAKLEDSAVYLCASSFTGLAGVGGAGYNEQFFGPGTRLTVL.

This clone was seen once. This chain joins TRBV28 and TRBJ2-7; 9 bases are a match to TRBD1. CDR1 is MDHEN and CDR2 is SYDVKM in the germline V gene. CDR3 length: 14 amino acids. V dropped 6 bases and J dropped 9; count of bases not matched to a gene: 12. The CDR3 spells CASSPPGQGGLQYF. Here the CDR3 DNA reads TGTGCCAGCAGCCCGCCGGGACAGGGAGGCTTGCAGTACTTC. The whole variable domain, filled in from reference TRBV28 and TRBJ2-7, reads DVKVTQSSRYLVKRTGEKVFLECVQDMDHENMFWYRQDPGLGLRLIYFSYDVKMKEKGDIPEGYSVSREKKERFSLILESASTNQTSMYLCASSPPGQGGLQYFGPGTRLTVT.

The V gene is TRBV6-2 or TRBV6-3, the J gene TRBJ1-5; 7 nucleotides agree with TRBD1. The CDR3 is 15 amino acids. In germline, CDR1 is MNHEY, CDR2 SVGEGT. Trimming at V came to 2 bases and at J to 6 bases, leaving 7 bases not matched to a gene. CDR3 nucleotide sequence: TGTGCCAGCAGTTACCCCACAGGGGTTGCTCAGCCCCAGCATTTT. It translates to CASSYPTGVAQPQHF.

J is TRBJ1-3 and V is TRBV10-2, with 11 nucleotides matching TRBD1. CDR1 and CDR2 (germline): WSHSY, SAAADI. The CDR3 totals 16 residues. V lost 7 bases and J lost 0; bases outside the gene matches: 5. CDR3 residues: CASMGQGVVSGNTIYF. The CDR3 region has the DNA TGCGCCAGCATGGGACAGGGGGTCGTCTCTGGAAACACCATATATTTT.

V gene TRBV7-2 combines with J gene TRBJ2-7, with 8 bases aligning to TRBD1. Germline V gene sequence: CDR1 SGHTA, CDR2 FQGNSA. The CDR3 is 17 amino acids. J gave up 0 bases and V 2 bases, and 9 bases lay outside the gene matches. CDR3 DNA sequence: TGTGCCAGCAGCTTAACAGGGGGTGTTGTTAGCTCCTACGAGCAGTACTTC. Translated, it gives CASSLTGGVVSSYEQYF.

This clone appeared a single time. The chain is built from TRBV24-1 and TRBJ2-7; TRBD1 is a possible D gene (6 bases). The V end lost 5 bases, the J end lost 1 base, and 8 bases lay between the germline ends. The germline V gene encodes CDR1 KGHDR and CDR2 SFDVKD. This CDR3 is built from 13 residues. CDR3 residues: CATSARGSYEQYF. In DNA form, the CDR3 reads TGTGCCACCAGTGCTAGGGGGTCCTACGAGCAGTACTTC.

This chain connects TRBV10-3 to TRBJ1-4, with D possibly being TRBD1 (5 bases). Germline CDR1 ENHRY, CDR2 SYGVKD. The V gene lost 7 bases and the J gene lost 7 bases, with 13 bases spanning the gap. The length of the CDR3 is 13 residues. CDR3 sequence (DNA): TGTGCCATCACGAAGGGGCTCGGTGAAAAACTGTTTTTT. It encodes CAITKGLGEKLFF.

This clone showed up just a few times. This chain uses TRBV27 with TRBJ2-7; D is possibly TRBD1 (5 bases). This CDR3 has 19 amino acids. Germline CDR1 MNHEY, CDR2 SMNVEV (reference sequence). The V and J ends lost 0 bases and 0 bases respectively, with 21 bases between them. Written as DNA, the CDR3 is TGTGCCAGCAGTTTATCGGTTTCCCAGGGCAGAGGCGCCTCCTACGAGCAGTACTTC. This encodes CASSLSVSQGRGASYEQYF.

This chain connects TRBV7-9 to TRBJ2-5; D is unresolved. This CDR3 is 13 amino acids long. The germline V gene has CDR1 SEHNR and CDR2 FQNEAQ (reference sequence). Trimming shortened V by 0 bases and J by 1 base, and 3 bases separated the two germline ends. For the CDR3, the DNA is TGTGCCAGCAGCTTAGCGGCCCAAGAGACCCAGTACTTC. Its protein product is CASSLAAQETQYF. Using reference TRBV7-9 and TRBJ2-5 for the parts outside the CDR3, the full variable domain is DTGVSQNPRHKITKRGQNVTFRCDPISEHNRLYWYRQTLGQGPEFLTYFQNEAQLEKSRLLSDRFSAERPKGSFSTLEIQRTEQGDSAMYLCASSLAAQETQYFGPGTRLLVL.

The J gene is TRBJ2-3, the V gene TRBV2; possibly TRBD2 for D (6 bases). The CDR3 consists of 16 residues. Trimming pared 1 base from V and 0 bases from J, leaving 11 bases between. Germline V CDR1 and CDR2: SNHLY, FYNNEI. Here the CDR3 DNA reads TGTGCCAGCAGTGAAGATAGCGGAATCAGCACAGATACGCAGTATTTT. It yields the protein CASSEDSGISTDTQYF.

V and J are TRBV2 and TRBJ2-5; 7 nucleotides match TRBD2. V lost 4 bases to trimming and J lost 3 bases; unmatched junction nucleotides: 8. CDR3 length: 15 residues. Per the germline V gene, CDR1 is SNHLY and CDR2 is FYNNEI. The CDR3 here is CASSVNGRNEETQYF. DNA of the CDR3: TGTGCCAGCAGTGTTAACGGGAGGAACGAAGAGACCCAGTACTTC.

The J gene is TRBJ2-7, the V gene TRBV4-2; the D gene is possibly TRBD1 (6 bases). CDR3 length: 13 residues. CDR1 is LGHNA, CDR2 YNFKEQ, per germline. Trimming shortened V by 0 bases and J by 6 bases, and 9 bases separated the two germline ends. CDR3 sequence: CASSQDLGAEQYF. DNA of the CDR3: TGTGCCAGCAGCCAAGATCTGGGGGCCGAGCAGTACTTC.

This chain joins TRBV30 and TRBJ1-3; 9 nucleotides match TRBD1. CDR3 length: 18 amino acids. Unmatched junction bases numbered 9, after V lost 0 bases and J lost 0 bases. CDR1 is GTSNPN and CDR2 is SVGIG in the germline V gene (reference sequence). The DNA for the CDR3 is TGTGCCTGGAGTGTATCGGGACAGGGAGGTTACTCTGGAAACACCATATATTTT. Translation: CAWSVSGQGGYSGNTIYF.